This record looks at one T cell receptor (beta chain) sequence and its context. The antigen is unknown. The ends were cut back, 3 bases at V and 6 bases at J, with 9 bases in the middle. This CDR3 comprises 12 residues. Germline CDR1 is KGHSH and CDR2 is LQKENI. This specimen belongs to a study of T cells in localized non-small cell lung cancer. General study findings and limits: Uninvolved adjacent lung, not tumor, had the highest T cell clonality. A single tumor region was sequenced, leaving heterogeneity possible.

Profiling relied on immunoSEQ multiplex PCR, and the TCRdb table lists in-frame clones only, not all of them. The table records about 52,000 clones, around nine tenths of them present only once. The material was PBMCs, obtained before any cancer treatment. V is TRBV18 and J is TRBJ2-7, with a weak D call TRBD2 (5 bases). This clonotype was obtained from a female donor with stage II lung adenocarcinoma. This chain's CDR3 is CASSPGEGEQYF. In DNA, the CDR3 is TGTGCCAGCTCACCCGGAGAGGGCGAGCAGTACTTC.